This is a list of T cell receptor beta chains from one sample in a study of blood T cell repertoires in COVID-19. Profiled with immunoSEQ multiplex PCR; TCRdb holds only in-frame clones, not every one. The table shows roughly 400,000 clones, with about 90% occurring only once. What was sequenced was PBMCs or T cells enriched from blood (not recorded which). The receptors were gathered from a man younger than 30 who had recovered from COVID-19. The CDR3 runs from the conserved cysteine through the conserved F or W. A D gene is named only where the DNA matches it firmly. Size tells how often a clone was seen (once, few, many) or the class of an expanded clone, and some rows leave it out.

D gene | clone size | J gene | V gene | CDR3 protein | CDR3 DNA
- | - | TRBJ1-2 | TRBV6-1 | CASSEGGALIGYTF | TGTGCCAGCAGTGAAGGGGGAGCCTTAATTGGCTACACCTTC
- | - | TRBJ1-4 | TRBV25-1 | CASGRGGEKLFF | TGTGCCAGCGGAAGGGGGGGGGAAAAACTGTTTTTT
- | - | TRBJ1-2 | TRBV14 | CASSQVVGANGYTF | TGTGCCAGCAGCCAAGTGGTAGGGGCCAATGGCTACACCTTC
TRBD2 | - | TRBJ2-7 | TRBV5-1 | CASSFSSGSFEQYF | TGCGCCAGCAGCTTTTCTAGCGGGAGTTTTGAGCAGTACTTC
TRBD1 | - | TRBJ1-1 | TRBV4-1 | CASSQDRSTNTEAFF | TGCGCCAGCAGCCAGGACAGGTCCACGAACACTGAAGCTTTCTTT
- | - | TRBJ1-5 | TRBV7-9 | CASSDRGGGNQPQHF | TGTGCCAGCAGCGATAGAGGAGGGGGCAATCAGCCCCAGCATTTT
- | - | TRBJ2-7 | TRBV2 | CASLTGSSYEQYF | TGTGCCAGCCTCACAGGGAGTTCCTACGAGCAGTACTTC
TRBD1 | - | TRBJ1-4 | TRBV10-3 | CAISETDRGNEKLFF | TGTGCCATCAGTGAGACCGACAGGGGTAATGAAAAACTGTTTTTT
TRBD2 | - | TRBJ2-6 | TRBV7-8 | CASAGDPISGANVLTF | TGTGCCAGCGCGGGGGACCCAATCTCTGGGGCCAACGTCCTGACTTTC
- | - | TRBJ2-7 | TRBV5-1 | CASSERQGQSYEQYF | TGCGCCAGCAGCGAAAGGCAGGGGCAGTCCTACGAGCAGTACTTC
TRBD1 | - | TRBJ1-2 | TRBV20-1 | CSRDRSDGYTF | TGCAGTCGGGACAGATCAGATGGCTACACCTTC
- | - | TRBJ1-2 | TRBV15 | CATSRGGGSNYGYTF | TGTGCCACCAGCAGAGGAGGGGGTTCCAACTATGGCTACACCTTC
- | - | TRBJ2-3 | TRBV14 | CASSDRHSADTQYF | TGTGCCAGCAGCGACAGGCATAGCGCAGATACGCAGTATTTT
- | - | TRBJ2-1 | TRBV7-3 | CASSLAAGSYNEQFF | TGTGCCAGCAGCTTAGCGGCGGGTTCCTACAATGAGCAGTTCTTC
TRBD1 | few | TRBJ1-2 | TRBV28 | CASSLAGTGIIGYTF | TGTGCCAGCAGCCTAGCCGGGACAGGGATTATCGGCTACACCTTC
- | - | TRBJ1-5 | TRBV27 | CASSEQGSGNQPQHF | TGTGCCAGCAGTGAACAGGGTTCTGGCAATCAGCCCCAGCATTTT
TRBD1 | - | TRBJ1-4 | TRBV7-6 | CASSRPGQGEKLFF | TGTGCCAGCAGCCGGCCGGGACAGGGTGAAAAACTGTTTTTT
TRBD1 | - | TRBJ2-7 | TRBV19 | CASSIFGTVGSDEQYF | TGTGCCAGTAGTATTTTTGGGACAGTGGGTTCGGACGAGCAGTACTTC
- | - | TRBJ1-5 | TRBV5-1 | CASSFGTDNQPQHF | TGCGCCAGCAGCTTTGGGACTGACAATCAGCCCCAGCATTTT
TRBD2 | - | TRBJ2-3 | TRBV5-1 | CASSVGGLAGGETQYF | TGCGCCAGCAGCGTAGGGGGACTAGCGGGAGGGGAAACGCAGTATTTT
- | - | TRBJ1-2 | TRBV9 | CASSRAGGDGYTF | TGTGCCAGCAGCAGGGCGGGGGGTGACGGCTACACCTTC
- | - | TRBJ2-7 | TRBV19 | CASSIGPGAREHEQYF | TGTGCCAGTAGTATAGGTCCGGGAGCGAGAGAGCACGAGCAGTACTTC
- | once | TRBJ1-5 | TRBV10-2 | CASSESGQGTRNQPQHF | TGCGCCAGCAGTGAGTCTGGCCAGGGCACCCGAAATCAGCCCCAGCATTTT
TRBD1 | - | TRBJ1-1 | TRBV30 | CAWADRLAFF | TGTGCCTGGGCGGACAGGCTAGCTTTCTTT
- | - | TRBJ1-6 | TRBV27 | CASSLLAPVNSPLHF | TGTGCCAGCAGTTTATTAGCCCCGGTGAATTCACCCCTCCACTTT
- | - | TRBJ2-2 | TRBV27 | CASSLRGRGELFF | TGTGCCAGCAGTTTACGGGGGAGGGGGGAACTGTTTTTT
- | - | TRBJ1-3 | TRBV14 | CASSQVLGSSGNTIYF | TGTGCCAGCAGCCAAGTTCTAGGTAGCTCTGGAAACACCATATATTTT
TRBD1 | once | TRBJ1-6 | TRBV3-1/TRBV3-2 | CASSLGQDNNSPLHF | TGTGCCAGCAGCCTAGGACAGGATAATAATTCACCCCTCCACTTT